The 21 T cell receptor beta chains listed next were all sequenced from one sample in a study of CD8+ T cells in alopecia areata (dated by TCRdb to the late 2010s). The sample's treatment or condition label, in plain terms: oral pan-JAK inhibitor, 5-10 mg twice daily. The library was made by the immunoSEQ multiplex PCR assay. To provide template for TCR sequencing, every sample had RNA extracted and reverse transcribed into cDNA. TCRdb's version of the immuneACCESS table is confined to in-frame rearrangements and falls short of the full clone set. An unresolved V gene accounts for under half of the shortfall where checked; the remainder is of unknown origin. This sample holds more than 200,000 clones; around 43% were observed only once. The top ten clones comprise around 3% of the sample. This specimen consisted of CD4+ T cells sorted from blood, obtained at approximately week 37, from a patient treated with tofacitinib. These receptors were taken from a human donor with alopecia areata.

The chain carries TRBV28 and TRBJ1-2, with D unclear. This CDR3 is built from 15 residues. Trimming removed 2 bases at V and 5 bases at J, with 15 bases between. Per the germline V gene, CDR1 is MDHEN and CDR2 is SYDVKM. The CDR3 DNA follows: TGTGCCAGCAGTTTAGGCGGGATTAATGGGTATGGCTACACCTTC. Translating it yields CASSLGGINGYGYTF.

The chain combines TRBV18 with TRBJ2-1, with 9 bases lining up with TRBD2. CDR3 size: 13 residues. Germline V CDR1 and CDR2: KGHSH, LQKENI. The V segment lost 1 base and the J segment 13 bases; nucleotides outside the gene matches: 5. Written as DNA, the CDR3 is TGTGCCAGCTCACCACGACTAGCGGAATTACAGTTCTTC. Residues: CASSPRLAELQFF.

The chain is built from TRBV6-5 and TRBJ1-5; 7 bases agree with TRBD1. The CDR3 is made up of 14 amino acids. Looked up from germline, CDR1 is MNHEY and CDR2 is SVGAGI. V gave up 5 bases and J gave up 4 bases; unmatched junction bases: 5. The CDR3 protein is CASSIKTGNQPQHF. CDR3 in DNA: TGTGCCAGCAGTATCAAGACAGGGAATCAGCCCCAGCATTTT.

With regard to this clone: One junction end disagrees with the germline gene, perhaps due to a read error. The chain has TRBV19 and TRBJ1-5; TRBD1 aligns across 9 bases. The V gene's germline CDR1 is LNHDA and CDR2 SQIVND (reference sequence). This CDR3 has 14 amino acids. In DNA form, the CDR3 reads TGTGCCAGTAGTAGGGGACAGGGCAACCAGCCCCAGCATTTT. Translation gives CASSRGQGNQPQHF.

A few counts support this clone. The chain uses TRBV15 and TRBJ2-7, with D tentatively TRBD1 (6 bases). Trimming removed 0 bases from V and 5 bases from J, with 8 bases in between. Looked up from germline, CDR1 is LNHNV and CDR2 is YYDKDF (reference sequence). This CDR3 is built from 13 residues. The DNA for the CDR3 is TGTGCCACCAGCAGAGAAGGGGGTCACGAGCAGTACTTC. This codes for CATSREGGHEQYF.

This clone was detected only a few times. A junction boundary mismatches the germline segment, possibly from a read error. The identical CDR3 is also encoded by other nucleotide sequences in the sample. The rearrangement joins TRBV29-1 to TRBJ2-3; D ambiguous. Germline loops: CDR1 SQVTM, CDR2 ANQGSEA. CDR3 size: 12 residues. The CDR3 DNA reads as TGCAGCGTTGAAGAAGGCACGGATACGCAGTATTTT. Translated, it gives CSVEEGTDTQYF.

This chain links TRBV5-4 with TRBJ2-7, with 10 bases matching TRBD1. Germline CDR1 and CDR2: SGHNT and YYREEE (reference sequence). The CDR3 consists of 14 residues. V lost 0 bases to trimming and J lost 4 bases; unmatched junction nucleotides: 1. The CDR3 here is CASSLAGQGYEQYF. The CDR3 DNA is TGTGCCAGCAGCTTGGCGGGACAGGGGTACGAGCAGTACTTC. The whole variable domain, remainder taken from reference TRBV5-4 and TRBJ2-7, is ETGVTQSPTHLIKTRGQQVTLRCSSQSGHNTVSWYQQALGQGPQFIFQYYREEENGRGNFPPRFSGLQFPNYSSELNVNALELDDSALYLCASSLAGQGYEQYFGPGTRLTVT.

In DNA, the CDR3 is TGCAGCGTTGAATCCTCCAGGAGCGAGCAGTACTTC. Translated, it gives CSVESSRSEQYF. The chain has TRBV29-1 and TRBJ2-7; no clear D. V dropped 2 bases and J dropped 6 bases, with 11 bases sitting between them. Looked up from germline, CDR1 is SQVTM and CDR2 is ANQGSEA. CDR3 length: 12 amino acids.

The chain uses TRBV7-6 and TRBJ1-1; D possibly corresponds to TRBD1 (6 bases). V shed 1 base and J shed 0 bases, with 12 bases lying between them. The CDR3 spans 16 residues. Germline V gene sequence: CDR1 SGHVS, CDR2 FNYEAQ. CDR3 in DNA: TGTGCCAGCAGCTTAGAGGGGGTGGGCATGAACACTGAAGCTTTCTTT. It translates to CASSLEGVGMNTEAFF.

The sample holds a few counts of this clone. The V and J genes are TRBV7-2 and TRBJ2-7; 9 bases map to TRBD2. The ends lost 3 bases at V and 0 bases at J; junction bases unmatched: 0. The CDR3 spans 14 residues. The V gene's germline CDR1 is SGHTA and CDR2 FQGNSA. The DNA of the CDR3 is TGTGCCAGCAGCTTTAGCGGGAGCTCCTACGAGCAGTACTTC. It yields the protein CASSFSGSSYEQYF.

V usage is TRBV4-1 and J usage is TRBJ1-4; 7 bases fit TRBD1. CDR1 is MGHRA, CDR2 YSYEKL, per germline. The J segment lost 8 bases and the V segment lost 3 bases, leaving 3 bases of the junction unmatched. This CDR3 has 13 residues. The CDR3 DNA follows: TGCGCCAGCAGCCACTTACAGGGGGAAAAACTGTTTTTT. It yields the protein CASSHLQGEKLFF.

The gene calls are TRBV4-1 and TRBJ2-6; TRBD2 matches 15 bases. The ends lost 3 bases at V and 1 base at J; junction bases unmatched: 10. This CDR3 is built from 21 residues. The V gene's germline CDR1 is MGHRA and CDR2 YSYEKL. Here the CDR3 DNA reads TGCGCCAGCAGCCATCACTTCCGGACTAGCGGGAGGGTTTCTGGGGCCAACGTCCTGACTTTC. Translated: CASSHHFRTSGRVSGANVLTF.

The gene calls are TRBV5-6 and TRBJ2-3; 9 positions agree with TRBD2. The length of the CDR3 is 15 residues. V shed 2 bases, J shed 2 bases, and the junction held 3 bases outside the gene matches. Germline CDR1 is SGHDT and CDR2 is YYEEEE. The CDR3 nucleotides are TGTGCCAGCAGCTTCGGGGGACTAGCCACAGATACGCAGTATTTT. It is translated as CASSFGGLATDTQYF.

The chain combines TRBV7-9 with TRBJ2-3; no firm D call. The germline V gene has CDR1 SEHNR and CDR2 FQNEAQ (reference sequence). CDR3 length: 13 residues. V was clipped by 1 base and J by 4 bases, with 6 bases between them. CDR3 DNA: TGTGCCAGCAGCTTAGAGATAGCAGATACGCAGTATTTT. Translating it yields CASSLEIADTQYF.

This clone was counted a few times. This chain links TRBV6-1 with TRBJ2-7, with D possibly matching TRBD1 (5 bases). V was clipped by 8 bases and J by 0 bases, with 8 bases between them. CDR1 MNHNS and CDR2 SASEGT come from the germline V gene. CDR3 length: 12 amino acids. CDR3 DNA sequence: TGTGCCAGCGGGGCGCACTCCTACGAGCAGTACTTC. This translates into CASGAHSYEQYF.

Remarks on this clone: This same CDR3 is encoded by further DNA sequences in the sample. This chain connects TRBV29-1 to TRBJ2-7; D remains unclear. The CDR3 is 12 residues long. Germline V gene data show CDR1 as SQVTM and CDR2 as ANQGSEA. V dropped 0 bases and J dropped 2 bases, with 5 bases sitting between them. The CDR3 region is CSVEESPYEQYF. DNA of the CDR3: TGCAGCGTTGAAGAGTCCCCCTACGAGCAGTACTTC.

This clone was found many times. J is TRBJ2-3 and V is TRBV19; D is ambiguous. V was pared by 6 bases and J by 0 bases, with 7 bases between. CDR3 length: 13 residues. The germline CDR1 and CDR2 sequences are LNHDA and SQIVND (reference sequence). CDR3 loop: CASRATSTDTQYF. Here the CDR3 DNA reads TGTGCCAGTAGAGCGACTAGCACAGATACGCAGTATTTT.

V is TRBV15 and J is TRBJ2-1, with a weak D call TRBD1 (6 bases). CDR1 and CDR2 from the germline V gene are LNHNV and YYDKDF (reference sequence). The CDR3 contains 13 residues. Trimming took 0 bases from V and 8 from J, leaving 8 bases between them. CDR3 sequence (DNA): TGTGCCACCAGCAGAGATAGGGGGTATGAGCAGTTCTTC. It translates to CATSRDRGYEQFF.

CDR3 loop: CATSRPKWTGNTEAFF. The CDR3 DNA is TGTGCCACCAGCAGACCGAAATGGACAGGGAACACTGAAGCTTTCTTT. This rearrangement joins TRBV15 to TRBJ1-1; the match to TRBD1 covers 7 bases. Germline-derived CDR1 and CDR2 are LNHNV and YYDKDF (reference sequence). This CDR3 is built from 16 residues. V trimming: 2 bases; J trimming: 1 base; junction bases outside the gene matches: 7.

The chain links TRBV30 to TRBJ1-1, with 7 nucleotides matching TRBD1. After removal of 2 bases from V and 5 bases from J, the junction contained 8 bases not matched to a gene. The CDR3 extends over 14 amino acids. CDR1 is GTSNPN and CDR2 is SVGIG in the germline V gene (reference sequence). The CDR3 protein is CAWSLRQGNTEAFF. The CDR3 DNA follows: TGTGCCTGGAGTCTAAGACAGGGAAATACTGAAGCTTTCTTT.

This rearrangement joins TRBV2 to TRBJ2-5; D perhaps matches TRBD2 (6 bases). Trimming removed 4 bases at V and 4 bases at J, with 16 bases between. CDR3 length: 15 residues. The V gene's germline CDR1 is SNHLY and CDR2 FYNNEI. CDR3 DNA sequence: TGTGCCAGCAGTGGTCAGGGAGGAGCTGTAGAGACCCAGTACTTC. Residues: CASSGQGGAVETQYF.